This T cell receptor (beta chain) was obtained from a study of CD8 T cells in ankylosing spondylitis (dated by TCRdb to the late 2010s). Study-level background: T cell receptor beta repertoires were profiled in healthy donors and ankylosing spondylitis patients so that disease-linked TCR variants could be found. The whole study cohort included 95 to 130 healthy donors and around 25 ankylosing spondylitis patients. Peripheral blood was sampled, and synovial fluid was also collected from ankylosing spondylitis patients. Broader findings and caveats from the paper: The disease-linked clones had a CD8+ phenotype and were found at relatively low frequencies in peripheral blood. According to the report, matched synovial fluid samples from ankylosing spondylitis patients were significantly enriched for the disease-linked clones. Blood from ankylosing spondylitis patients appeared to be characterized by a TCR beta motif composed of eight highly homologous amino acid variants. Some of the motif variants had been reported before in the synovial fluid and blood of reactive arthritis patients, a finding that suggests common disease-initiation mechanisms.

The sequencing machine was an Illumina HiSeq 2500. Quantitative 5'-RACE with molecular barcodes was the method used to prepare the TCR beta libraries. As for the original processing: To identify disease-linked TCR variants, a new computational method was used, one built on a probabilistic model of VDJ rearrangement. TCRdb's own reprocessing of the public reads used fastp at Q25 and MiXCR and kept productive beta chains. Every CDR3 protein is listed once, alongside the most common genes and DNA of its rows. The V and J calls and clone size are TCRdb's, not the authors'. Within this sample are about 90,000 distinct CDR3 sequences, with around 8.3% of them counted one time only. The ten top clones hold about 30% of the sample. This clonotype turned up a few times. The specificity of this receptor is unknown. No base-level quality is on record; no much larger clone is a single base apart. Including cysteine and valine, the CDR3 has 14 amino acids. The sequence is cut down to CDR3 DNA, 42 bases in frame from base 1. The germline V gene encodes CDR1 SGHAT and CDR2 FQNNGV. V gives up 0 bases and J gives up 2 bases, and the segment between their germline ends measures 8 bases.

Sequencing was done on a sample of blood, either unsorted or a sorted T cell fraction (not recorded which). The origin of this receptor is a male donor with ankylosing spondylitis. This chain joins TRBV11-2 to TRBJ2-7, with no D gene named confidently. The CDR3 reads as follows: CASSLEAAPYEQYV. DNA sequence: TGTGCCAGCAGCTTAGAGGCAGCTCCCTACGAGCAGTACGTC.